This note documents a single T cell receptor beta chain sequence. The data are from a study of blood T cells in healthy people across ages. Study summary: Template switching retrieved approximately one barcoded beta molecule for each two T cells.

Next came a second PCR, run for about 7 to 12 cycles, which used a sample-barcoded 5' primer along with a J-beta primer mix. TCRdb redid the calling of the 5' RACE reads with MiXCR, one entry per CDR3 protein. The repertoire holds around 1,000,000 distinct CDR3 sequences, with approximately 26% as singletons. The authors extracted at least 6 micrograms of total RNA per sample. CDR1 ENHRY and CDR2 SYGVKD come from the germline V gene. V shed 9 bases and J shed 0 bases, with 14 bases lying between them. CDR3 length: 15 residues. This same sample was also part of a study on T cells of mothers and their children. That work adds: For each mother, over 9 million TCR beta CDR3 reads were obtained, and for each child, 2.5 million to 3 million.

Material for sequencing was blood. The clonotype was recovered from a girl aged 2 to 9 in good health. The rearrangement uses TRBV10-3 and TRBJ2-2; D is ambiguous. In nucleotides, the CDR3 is TGTGCCATAGAAAAAGAGGAAGCGAACACCGGGGAGCTGTTTTTT. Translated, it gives CAIEKEEANTGELFF.